The 9 T cell receptor beta chains below were found in one sample sequenced in a study of blood T cell repertoires in COVID-19. Using immunoSEQ multiplex PCR, the repertoire was profiled, and TCRdb retains in-frame clones only, with some absent. The data show 350,000 to 400,000 clones, around nine tenths seen once. The sequenced sample consisted of PBMCs or T cells enriched from blood (not recorded which). These receptors were taken from a woman under 40 with acute COVID-19.

The rearrangement uses TRBV6-5 and TRBJ1-1; the D gene is possibly TRBD1 (6 bases). Germline lookup yields CDR1 MNHEY and CDR2 SVGAGI. CDR3 length: 15 amino acids. V was shortened by 3 bases and J by 1 base, with 12 bases between the two germline ends. The CDR3 DNA follows: TGTGCCAGCAGTTATCTTCGGGACAAGAACACTGAAGCTTTCTTT. Translation gives CASSYLRDKNTEAFF.

This chain joins TRBV30 and TRBJ1-1; D is perhaps TRBD1 (5 bases). In germline, CDR1 is GTSNPN, CDR2 SVGIG (reference sequence). V lost 1 base and J lost 8, with 11 bases in between. The CDR3 is 12 residues long. In DNA form, the CDR3 reads TGTGCCTGGAGTGCGACAGCTTCAGAAGCTTTCTTT. Encoded protein: CAWSATASEAFF.

This CDR3 reads CASSESEEGYGYTF. The CDR3 DNA is TGTGCCAGCAGTGAATCGGAGGAGGGCTATGGCTACACCTTC. The rearrangement links TRBV2 to TRBJ1-2; D gene uncertain. CDR1 and CDR2 (germline): SNHLY, FYNNEI. This CDR3 contains 14 residues. Trimming removed 2 bases from V and 4 bases from J, with 11 bases in between.

The CDR3 nucleotides are TGTGCCATCAGTAAGGGACAGGGCAAGATCAATGAGCAGTTCTTC. The encoded protein is CAISKGQGKINEQFF. The chain is built from TRBV10-3 and TRBJ2-1, with 9 bases matching TRBD1. The CDR3 runs to 15 residues. Germline values: CDR1 ENHRY, CDR2 SYGVKD. Unmatched junction bases numbered 8, after V lost 5 bases and J lost 6 bases.

The chain employs TRBV3-1 (or the pseudogene TRBV3-2) and TRBJ2-7; TRBD2 matches at 11 bases. Germline CDR1 is LGHDT and CDR2 is YNNKEL (reference sequence). After removal of 3 bases from V and 2 bases from J, the junction contained 12 bases not matched to a gene. The CDR3 has 18 amino acids. This CDR3 reads CASSHGTSGSSPPYEQYF. The CDR3 DNA follows: TGTGCCAGCAGCCATGGGACTAGCGGATCCTCCCCTCCCTACGAGCAGTACTTC.

The chain recombines TRBV10-2 with TRBJ2-3; D is perhaps TRBD2 (6 bases). The CDR3 spans 14 residues. Trimming pared 7 bases from V and 0 bases from J, leaving 11 bases between. The germline gives CDR1 WSHSY, CDR2 SAAADI. CDR3 loop: CASTGDLSTDTQYF. DNA for the CDR3: TGCGCCAGCACGGGAGATCTAAGCACAGATACGCAGTATTTT.

This clone was counted once. The sample contains more than one DNA sequence encoding this CDR3. This chain joins TRBV7-9 and TRBJ2-1; 8 bases are shared with TRBD2. The CDR3 has 15 residues. J was trimmed by 4 bases and V by 5 bases; bases with no gene match: 7. CDR1 and CDR2 (germline): SEHNR, FQNEAQ (reference sequence). CDR3 protein: CASSLRGGGYNEQFF. For the CDR3, the DNA is TGTGCCAGCAGCCTACGGGGGGGAGGATACAATGAGCAGTTCTTC.

V gene TRBV30 combines with J gene TRBJ1-1; 7 nucleotides agree with TRBD1. This CDR3 has 13 amino acids. The ends lost 5 bases at V and 2 bases at J; junction bases unmatched: 5. The germline gives CDR1 GTSNPN, CDR2 SVGIG (reference sequence). CDR3 coding DNA: TGTGCCTGGGTGGGACAGCCCAACACTGAAGCTTTCTTT. Amino acids: CAWVGQPNTEAFF.

This chain uses TRBV29-1 with TRBJ2-4, with 8 positions matching TRBD2. CDR3 length: 15 residues. In germline, CDR1 is SQVTM, CDR2 ANQGSEA. Trimming removed 3 bases from V and 5 bases from J; junction bases left unmatched: 9. The CDR3 nucleotides read TGCAGCGTTGAGGATTTAGCGGGGACCCAAAACATTCAGTACTTC. As protein: CSVEDLAGTQNIQYF.